The 8 T cell receptor beta chains below come from one sample, sequenced in a study of T cell responses to AZD1222 COVID-19 vaccine. Only in-frame clones appear in the TCRdb table, and some are missing; sequencing was by immunoSEQ multiplex PCR. This table has 90,000 to 150,000 clones, roughly nine tenths appearing once. The sample in question was peripheral blood, obtained on day 0 of AZD1222 vaccination. The receptor set was obtained from an adult in good health.

The V and J genes are TRBV5-4 and TRBJ2-5, with 7 bases aligning to TRBD2. Germline trimming cut 4 bases from V and 5 bases from J; bases unmatched to any gene: 11. The CDR3 spans 15 residues. Germline CDR1 and CDR2: SGHNT and YYREEE (reference sequence). The CDR3 DNA reads TGTGCCAGCAGCCCCCCCGGGACTAATCGGGAGACCCAGTACTTC. Encoded protein: CASSPPGTNRETQYF.

V usage is TRBV11-3 and J usage is TRBJ2-7, with a possible D match to TRBD2 (5 bases). The germline V gene encodes CDR1 SGHNT and CDR2 YENEEA. This CDR3 is 14 amino acids long. V lost 0 bases and J lost 0, with 6 bases in between. CDR3 sequence (DNA): TGTGCCAGCAGCTTAGAGGGGAGCTCCTACGAGCAGTACTTC. This codes for CASSLEGSSYEQYF.

The J gene is TRBJ2-7, the V gene TRBV7-2; D remains unclear. The V end was cut by 2 bases, the J end by 6 bases, with 11 bases between. Germline-derived CDR1 and CDR2 are SGHTA and FQGNSA. The CDR3 covers 13 residues. The CDR3 loop reads CASSLSTPREQYF. DNA for the CDR3: TGTGCCAGCAGCTTATCGACTCCTCGCGAGCAGTACTTC.

The chain joins TRBV5-6 to TRBJ1-2, with a possible D match to TRBD1 (5 bases). The CDR3 has 14 amino acids. From germline, CDR1 is SGHDT and CDR2 YYEEEE. V lost 6 bases, J lost 8 bases, and 20 bases lay in between. This CDR3 reads CASTYPRQGWGYTF. CDR3 bases: TGTGCCAGCACGTATCCCAGGCAGGGATGGGGCTACACCTTC.

Written as DNA, the CDR3 is TGTGCCAGCAGCTTAAGAAGGGCGAGTGAAAAACTGTTTTTT. This codes for CASSLRRASEKLFF. V usage is TRBV7-2 and J usage is TRBJ1-4; D gene ambiguous. Germline V gene lookup returns CDR1 SGHTA and CDR2 FQGNSA. V was trimmed by 2 bases and J by 7 bases, leaving 11 bases between them. CDR3 length: 14 residues.

The chain is built from TRBV6-5 and TRBJ1-5; 7 positions match TRBD1. J lost 4 bases, V lost 5 bases, and 5 bases had no gene match. CDR3 length equals 14 residues. Per germline, CDR1 MNHEY and CDR2 SVGAGI. The CDR3, as DNA: TGTGCCAGCAGTCCCGACAGGGCTAATCAGCCCCAGCATTTT. Amino acids: CASSPDRANQPQHF.

This sequence joins TRBV6-2 or TRBV6-3 and TRBJ2-6; D is undetermined. V dropped 7 bases and J dropped 0 bases, with 7 bases sitting between them. Germline assignment: CDR1 MNHEY and CDR2 SVGEGT. This CDR3 has 14 amino acids. CDR3 in amino acids: CASTPGSGANVLTF. The CDR3 DNA reads as TGTGCCAGCACCCCGGGCTCTGGGGCCAACGTCCTGACTTTC.

This chain uses TRBV9 with TRBJ1-4; D is unclear. Germline V CDR1 and CDR2: SGDLS, YYNGEE. V was clipped by 2 bases and J by 8 bases, with 10 bases between them. The CDR3 length is 13 residues. CDR3 sequence: CASSVRSFEKLFF. Here the CDR3 DNA reads TGTGCCAGCAGCGTCCGAAGCTTCGAAAAACTGTTTTTT.